The 20 T cell receptor beta chains given below trace back to one sample, sequenced in a study of blood T cell repertoires in COVID-19. TCRdb's table, derived via immunoSEQ multiplex PCR, lists solely in-frame clones and lacks some. The top ten hold 2% to 2.5% of the sample, which has under 120,000 clones, roughly 85% seen once. Sequencing was done on a sample of peripheral blood. Source of these receptors: a human donor in a cohort sampled during active COVID-19.

This clone showed up just once. The chain combines TRBV5-5 with TRBJ2-1, with 11 bases aligning to TRBD2. In germline, CDR1 is SGHKS, CDR2 YYEKEE (reference sequence). Unmatched junction bases numbered 12, after V lost 4 bases and J lost 9 bases. This CDR3 spans 16 amino acids. CDR3 sequence (DNA): TGTGCCAGCAGCCCTTTAGCGGGAGGGTTTTGGGGTGAGCAGTTCTTC. As protein: CASSPLAGGFWGEQFF.

This clone has just one count. The chain combines TRBV11-3 with TRBJ2-2; D call uncertain. Germline values: CDR1 SGHNT, CDR2 YENEEA. The V end lost 1 base, the J end lost 2 bases, and 5 bases lay between the germline ends. The CDR3 has 14 amino acids. This CDR3 reads CASSLGGNTGELFF. The CDR3 DNA reads TGTGCCAGCAGCTTAGGCGGAAACACCGGGGAGCTGTTTTTT.

The chain combines TRBV2 with TRBJ2-1; D is ambiguous. The CDR3 covers 11 residues. The germline CDR1 and CDR2 sequences are SNHLY and FYNNEI. V lost 3 bases and J lost 9, with 6 bases in between. The CDR3 nucleotides read TGTGCCAGCAGTGACTTCAGTGAGCAGTTCTTC. Translated, it gives CASSDFSEQFF.

This chain joins TRBV5-1 and TRBJ2-3; 15 positions match TRBD2. CDR3 size: 16 residues. Germline CDR1 SGHRS, CDR2 YFSETQ. Unmatched junction bases numbered 4, after V lost 4 bases and J lost 4 bases. As DNA, the CDR3 is TGCGCCAGCAGCCGGGGACTAGCGGGAGGTTCAGATACGCAGTATTTT. This gives the protein CASSRGLAGGSDTQYF.

Turning to this clone: The DNA is left out, because the CDR3 cannot be placed on it with certainty; the CDR3 is given as TCRdb lists it. J is TRBJ2-5 and V is TRBV19; TRBD2, the table's D call, was not compared with the DNA. Ends included, the CDR3 has 12 residues. CDR1 is LNHDA and CDR2 is SQIVND in the germline V gene (reference sequence). CDR3 in amino acids: CASTSGEETQYF.

The gene calls are TRBV5-4 and TRBJ1-3, with D perhaps matching TRBD1 (6 bases). The CDR3 is made up of 15 amino acids. The ends were cut back, 3 bases at V and 4 bases at J, with 14 bases in the middle. Germline loops: CDR1 SGHNT, CDR2 YYREEE (reference sequence). CDR3 sequence: CASSSPEQGGNTIYF. The CDR3 DNA is TGTGCCAGCAGCTCGCCTGAACAGGGAGGAAACACCATATATTTT. The entire variable domain, with the rest obtained from reference TRBV5-4 and TRBJ1-3, is as follows: ETGVTQSPTHLIKTRGQQVTLRCSSQSGHNTVSWYQQALGQGPQFIFQYYREEENGRGNFPPRFSGLQFPNYSSELNVNALELDDSALYLCASSSPEQGGNTIYFGEGSWLTVV.

The chain recombines TRBV15 with TRBJ2-2; 9 bases are shared with TRBD1. Looked up from germline, CDR1 is LNHNV and CDR2 is YYDKDF (reference sequence). V was clipped by 0 bases and J by 4 bases; unmatched bases: 6. There are 17 residues in the CDR3. CDR3 nucleotides: TGTGCCACCAGCAGAGATCGGGGGACAGGGTTCACCGGGGAGCTGTTTTTT. Amino acids: CATSRDRGTGFTGELFF.

The V gene is TRBV28, the J gene TRBJ2-7, with 12 bases identical to TRBD2. The CDR3 is made up of 16 amino acids. J gave up 2 bases and V 4 bases, and 6 bases lay outside the gene matches. CDR1 is MDHEN and CDR2 is SYDVKM in the germline V gene. The CDR3 spells CASSSLAGGPPYEQYF. In DNA form, the CDR3 reads TGTGCCAGCAGTTCCCTAGCGGGAGGGCCTCCCTACGAGCAGTACTTC.

V usage is TRBV28 and J usage is TRBJ1-6, with D possibly matching TRBD1 (5 bases). The CDR3 is 15 residues long. Trimming took 7 bases from V and 4 from J, leaving 14 bases between them. CDR1 is MDHEN, CDR2 SYDVKM, per germline. CDR3 protein: CASTTPGGYNSPLHF. In DNA, the CDR3 is TGTGCCAGCACAACCCCCGGGGGGTATAATTCACCCCTCCACTTT.

The DNA for the CDR3 is TGTGCCAGCAGCTTGGAAACCGGGACAGGATTCTATGGCTACACCTTC. The encoded protein is CASSLETGTGFYGYTF. The gene calls are TRBV5-5 and TRBJ1-2; 8 bases line up with TRBD1. The length of the CDR3 is 16 residues. V lost 0 bases and J lost 4; bases outside the gene matches: 8. CDR1 and CDR2 from the germline V gene are SGHKS and YYEKEE (reference sequence).

For the CDR3, the DNA is TGTGCCAGCAGCCAAGTAGGAGCGGGGTCCTACCCTCTCGAGCAGTACTTC. This gives the protein CASSQVGAGSYPLEQYF. The J gene is TRBJ2-7, the V gene TRBV3-1 (or the pseudogene TRBV3-2), with 7 bases aligning to TRBD2. This CDR3 region has 17 residues. CDR1 is LGHDT and CDR2 is YNNKEL in the germline V gene (reference sequence). The J segment lost 6 bases and the V segment lost 1 base, leaving 15 bases of the junction unmatched.

This clone was seen once. The V and J genes are TRBV5-4 and TRBJ1-4; D gene unclear. CDR1 SGHNT and CDR2 YYREEE come from the germline V gene (reference sequence). Trimming cost V 3 bases and J 7 bases, with 7 bases left between them. This CDR3 comprises 12 residues. Written as DNA, the CDR3 is TGTGCCAGCAGCTCGGCTAGTGAAAAACTGTTTTTT. Protein product: CASSSASEKLFF. The variable domain in full, with the rest retrieved from reference TRBV5-4 and TRBJ1-4, is ETGVTQSPTHLIKTRGQQVTLRCSSQSGHNTVSWYQQALGQGPQFIFQYYREEENGRGNFPPRFSGLQFPNYSSELNVNALELDDSALYLCASSSASEKLFFGSGTQLSVL.

The rearrangement uses TRBV7-3 and TRBJ2-1, with D possibly TRBD1 on 6 matching bases. The CDR3 extends over 18 amino acids. Germline CDR1 and CDR2: SGHTA and FQGTGA. V lost 5 bases and J lost 0, with 20 bases in between. The CDR3 DNA reads as TGTGCCAGCAGCCGCTATTCCGGGACATCCAGCTCCTACAATGAGCAGTTCTTC. Encoded protein: CASSRYSGTSSSYNEQFF.

This CDR3 reads CASSLDAGRVNEQFF. For the CDR3, the DNA is TGTGCCAGCAGCTTAGACGCGGGTCGCGTTAATGAGCAGTTCTTC. The chain links TRBV7-2 to TRBJ2-1, with D possibly matching TRBD2 (5 bases). V lost 1 base, J lost 7 bases, and 14 bases lay in between. This CDR3 has 15 amino acids. Germline loops: CDR1 SGHTA, CDR2 FQGNSA.

The gene calls are TRBV25-1 and TRBJ1-1; a weak D match, TRBD1 (6 bases). V was cut by 3 bases and J by 6 bases, with 11 bases left in between. This CDR3 spans 13 amino acids. Germline values: CDR1 MGHDK, CDR2 SYGVNS. The CDR3 coding sequence is TGTGCCAGCAGTGAGGGGGCTCGAGCTGAAGCTTTCTTT. This translates into CASSEGARAEAFF.

J is TRBJ2-2 and V is TRBV7-9; 8 bases match TRBD2. The CDR3 spans 11 residues. Germline CDR1 SEHNR, CDR2 FQNEAQ (reference sequence). V lost 7 bases, J lost 12 bases, and 4 bases stayed unmatched. The CDR3 region is CASTQREKLFF. The CDR3 bases are TGTGCCAGCACTCAGCGGGAGAAGCTGTTTTTT.

V and J are TRBV27 and TRBJ2-7; 13 bases are shared with TRBD2. The ends lost 6 bases at V and 0 bases at J; junction bases unmatched: 8. The CDR3 length is 17 residues. The germline V gene encodes CDR1 MNHEY and CDR2 SMNVEV (reference sequence). This CDR3 reads CASRPGLAGTYSYEQYF. The CDR3 DNA reads as TGTGCCAGCAGGCCGGGACTAGCGGGGACCTACTCCTACGAGCAGTACTTC.

The chain combines TRBV29-1 with TRBJ2-5; weak D call: TRBD1 (6 bases). Germline V lookup: CDR1 SQVTM, CDR2 ANQGSEA. Between the trimmed V and J ends, which lost 5 bases and 2 bases, there was a span of 12 bases. The CDR3 has 13 residues. CDR3 in amino acids: CSVRRTAQETQYF. CDR3 nucleotides: TGCAGCGTTAGAAGGACAGCTCAAGAGACCCAGTACTTC.

The chain has TRBV5-4 and TRBJ1-1, with D possibly TRBD1 on 6 matching bases. This CDR3 is built from 13 residues. Germline V gene lookup returns CDR1 SGHNT and CDR2 YYREEE (reference sequence). V lost 2 bases, J lost 7 bases, and 12 bases lay in between. The CDR3 region has the DNA TGTGCCAGCAGCTTCGGACAGCTTGGTGAAGCTTTCTTT. It specifies CASSFGQLGEAFF.

This sequence joins TRBV12-5 and TRBJ2-1, with D perhaps TRBD1 (6 bases). Trimming took 6 bases from V and 6 from J, leaving 12 bases between them. The CDR3 totals 13 residues. Germline V CDR1 and CDR2: LGHNT, FRNRAP. CDR3 in amino acids: CASGHGQPNEQFF. CDR3 DNA: TGTGCTAGTGGGCATGGACAGCCCAATGAGCAGTTCTTC.